The 3 T cell receptor beta chains below all came from one sample that was sequenced in a study of OX40 agonist ivuxolimab in advanced cancers. Profiling relied on immunoSEQ multiplex PCR, and the TCRdb table lists in-frame clones only, not all of them. The table lists more than 75,000 clones, about nine tenths of them singletons. The sample consisted of CD4+ or CD8+ T cells sorted from blood, taken in a trial of the OX40 agonist ivuxolimab. These receptors were obtained from an adult with an advanced solid tumor such as melanoma, head and neck, liver or kidney cancer.

The chain joins TRBV4-2 to TRBJ1-3, with D maybe TRBD1 (5 bases). Germline V CDR1 and CDR2: LGHNA, YNFKEQ. Trimming took 0 bases from V and 0 from J, leaving 9 bases between them. CDR3 length: 16 residues. Here the CDR3 reads CASSQDRGSSGNTIYF. The CDR3 bases are TGTGCCAGCAGCCAAGATCGGGGGTCCTCTGGAAACACCATATATTTT.

The chain combines TRBV19 with TRBJ1-1, with 12 bases identical to TRBD1. The length of the CDR3 is 14 residues. Germline V gives CDR1 LNHDA, CDR2 SQIVND (reference sequence). Trimming at V came to 4 bases and at J to 7 bases, leaving 4 bases not matched to a gene. The CDR3 spells CASSRDRGQGEAFF. Here the CDR3 DNA reads TGTGCCAGTAGTAGGGACAGGGGGCAAGGTGAAGCTTTCTTT.

This clone appeared once. V usage is TRBV9 and J usage is TRBJ2-1; D not certain. V lost 1 base, J lost 5 bases, and 13 bases lay in between. Germline assignment: CDR1 SGDLS and CDR2 YYNGEE. This CDR3 is 15 amino acids long. The CDR3 sequence: CASSVSPASNNEQFF. CDR3 nucleotide sequence: TGTGCCAGCAGCGTAAGCCCAGCAAGTAACAATGAGCAGTTCTTC.